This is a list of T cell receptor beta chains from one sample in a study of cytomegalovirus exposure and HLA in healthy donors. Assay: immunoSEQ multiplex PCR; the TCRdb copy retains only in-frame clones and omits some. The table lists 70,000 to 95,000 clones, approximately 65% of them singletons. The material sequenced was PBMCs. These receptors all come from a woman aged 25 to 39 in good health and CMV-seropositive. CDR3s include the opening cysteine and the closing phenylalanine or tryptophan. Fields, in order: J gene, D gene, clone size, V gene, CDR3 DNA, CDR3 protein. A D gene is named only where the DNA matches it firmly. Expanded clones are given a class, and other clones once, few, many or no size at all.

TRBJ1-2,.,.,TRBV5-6,TGTGCCAGCAGGCCCTATTCAGGGATCTATGGCTACACCTTC,CASRPYSGIYGYTF
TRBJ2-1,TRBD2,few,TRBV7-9,TGTGCCAGCAGCTTAGTTCGTTCTAGCGGGTTGGATGAGCAGTTCTTC,CASSLVRSSGLDEQFF
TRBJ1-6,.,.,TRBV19,TGTACCAGTAGCCTCTGGGGCTTAGGTTCACCCCTCCACTTT,CTSSLWGLGSPLHF
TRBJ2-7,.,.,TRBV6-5,TGTGCCACTCAAGACAGGCCCGTTTACGAGCAGTACTTC,CATQDRPVYEQYF
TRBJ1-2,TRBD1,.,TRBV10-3,TGTGCCATCAGTGGCGGACAGGGAACGGGTGGCTACACCTTC,CAISGGQGTGGYTF
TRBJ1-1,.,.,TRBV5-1,TGCGCCAGCAGCTTGGCCGAACTGACAGCTACTGAAGCTTTCTTT,CASSLAELTATEAFF
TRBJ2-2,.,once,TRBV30,TGTGCCTCACAGGGTCTGGACACCGGGGAGCTGTTTTTT,CASQGLDTGELFF
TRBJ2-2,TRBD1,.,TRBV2,TGTGCCAGCAAGCCGGGACAGCCCAGCACCGGGGAGCTGTTTTTT,CASKPGQPSTGELFF
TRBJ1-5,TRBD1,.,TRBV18,TGTGCCAGCTCACAGGGACAGGGTAATCAGCCCCAGCATTTT,CASSQGQGNQPQHF
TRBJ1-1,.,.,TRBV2,TGTGCCAGCAGTCCTCTCAGGAACACTGAAGCTTTCTTT,CASSPLRNTEAFF
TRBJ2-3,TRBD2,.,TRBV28,TGTGCCAGCAGTCGAGGGGAGGGGTGGACAGATACGCAGTATTTT,CASSRGEGWTDTQYF